This section outlines one T cell receptor (beta chain) sequence together with its context. What it binds is not known. The length of the CDR3 is 18 residues. The germline gives CDR1 SQVTM, CDR2 ANQGSEA. J was trimmed by 0 bases and V by 1 base; bases with no gene match: 8. Researchers tagged individual cDNA molecules with unique molecular identifiers. TCRdb re-analysed the 5' RACE reads in MiXCR, keeping a single row per CDR3 protein. The repertoire consists of some 52,000 distinct CDR3 sequences, with around 8% occurring once and the leading ten covering about 9.2%. The data stem from a study of early T cells in non-severe SARS-CoV-2 infection. General study results and limits: The study's VDJdb matching favored anti-spike CD8 responses and missed private and CD4 specificities.

V is TRBV29-1 and J is TRBJ2-3; 12 bases are shared with TRBD2. Material: whole blood. The sequence came from an adult who was a healthcare worker with PCR-confirmed SARS-CoV-2 infection or an uninfected control (not recorded which). CDR3 loop: CSVEGLAGGPRSTDTQYF. CDR3 DNA sequence: TGCAGCGTTGAAGGGCTAGCGGGAGGGCCCAGGAGCACAGATACGCAGTATTTT.